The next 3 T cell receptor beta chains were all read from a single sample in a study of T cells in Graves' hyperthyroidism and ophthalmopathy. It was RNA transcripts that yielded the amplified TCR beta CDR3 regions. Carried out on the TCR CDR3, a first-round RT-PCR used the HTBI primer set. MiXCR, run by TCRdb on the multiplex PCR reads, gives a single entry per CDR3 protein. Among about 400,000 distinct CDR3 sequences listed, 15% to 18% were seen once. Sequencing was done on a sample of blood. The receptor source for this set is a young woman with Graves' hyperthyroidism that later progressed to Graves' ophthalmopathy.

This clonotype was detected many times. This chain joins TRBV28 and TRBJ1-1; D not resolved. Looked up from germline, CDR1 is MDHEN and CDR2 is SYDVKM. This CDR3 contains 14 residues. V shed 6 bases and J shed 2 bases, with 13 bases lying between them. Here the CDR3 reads CASSPRLPNTEAFF. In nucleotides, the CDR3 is TGTGCCAGCAGCCCCCGGCTCCCCAACACTGAAGCTTTCTTT.

CDR3 bases: TGTGCCAGCAGTTTGTCGACTAGCGGGAGTTCCTCCAATCTCTACGAGCAGTACTTC. Protein: CASSLSTSGSSSNLYEQYF. V gene TRBV28 combines with J gene TRBJ2-7; 12 nucleotides agree with TRBD2. After removal of 3 bases from V and 3 bases from J, the junction contained 15 bases not matched to a gene. Germline V gene data show CDR1 as MDHEN and CDR2 as SYDVKM. CDR3 size: 19 residues.

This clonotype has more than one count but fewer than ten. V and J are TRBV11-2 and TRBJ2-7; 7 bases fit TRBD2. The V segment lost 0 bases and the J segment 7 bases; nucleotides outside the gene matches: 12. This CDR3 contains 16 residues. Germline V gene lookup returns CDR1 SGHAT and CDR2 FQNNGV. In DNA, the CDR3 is TGTGCCAGCAGCTTAGATATGCCTAGCGGCCCCCTAGAGCAGTACTTC. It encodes CASSLDMPSGPLEQYF. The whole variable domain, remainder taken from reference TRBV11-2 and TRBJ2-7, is EAGVAQSPRYKIIEKRQSVAFWCNPISGHATLYWYQQILGQGPKLLIQFQNNGVVDDSQLPKDRFSAERLKGVDSTLKIQPAKLEDSAVYLCASSLDMPSGPLEQYFGPGTRLTVT.